Following are 3 T cell receptor beta chains from one sample sequenced in a study of cytomegalovirus exposure and HLA in healthy donors. Primers for the PCR totalled 60 Vbeta and 13 Jbeta. Only in-frame clones appear in the TCRdb table, and some are missing; sequencing was by immunoSEQ multiplex PCR. Recorded for this sample: around 70,000 clones. What was sequenced was PBMCs. All receptors derive from a female donor in good health and CMV-seropositive.

The rearrangement links TRBV7-2 to TRBJ2-7, with 14 bases fitting TRBD2. The CDR3 runs 15 residues. Losses at the gene ends were 5 bases for V and 9 bases for J; bases not matched to a gene: 9. Germline CDR1 and CDR2: SGHTA and FQGNSA. Here the CDR3 reads CASSPTGTSGGRQYF. The CDR3 DNA sequence: TGTGCCAGCAGCCCAACCGGGACTAGCGGGGGACGGCAGTACTTC.

The chain is built from TRBV7-2 and TRBJ2-3, with TRBD2 matching 9 bases. This CDR3 is built from 16 residues. Trimming at V came to 1 base and at J to 2 bases, leaving 4 bases not matched to a gene. Germline lookup yields CDR1 SGHTA and CDR2 FQGNSA. DNA of the CDR3: TGTGCCAGCAGCTTAGGGGCTAGCGGGGCCACAGATACGCAGTATTTT. This gives the protein CASSLGASGATDTQYF.

V and J are TRBV28 and TRBJ2-7; tentative D call: TRBD1 (6 bases). Trimming left V 0 bases short and J 6 bases short, with 12 bases between. In germline, CDR1 is MDHEN, CDR2 SYDVKM. There are 14 residues in the CDR3. The CDR3 nucleotides read TGTGCCAGCAGTTTATGGACCAACAGGGCCGAGCAGTACTTC. It translates to CASSLWTNRAEQYF.